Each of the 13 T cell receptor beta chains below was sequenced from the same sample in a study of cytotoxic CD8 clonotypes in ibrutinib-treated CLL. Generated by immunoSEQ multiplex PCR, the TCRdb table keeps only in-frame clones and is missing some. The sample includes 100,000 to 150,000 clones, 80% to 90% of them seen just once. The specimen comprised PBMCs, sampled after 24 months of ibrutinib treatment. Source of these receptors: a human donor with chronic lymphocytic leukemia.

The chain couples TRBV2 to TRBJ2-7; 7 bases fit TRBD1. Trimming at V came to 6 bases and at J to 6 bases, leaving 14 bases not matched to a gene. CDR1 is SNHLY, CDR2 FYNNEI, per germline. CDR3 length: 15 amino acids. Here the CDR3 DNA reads TGTGCCAGCAGGTTTGAGAGGACAGGCCGGATCGAGCAGTACTTC. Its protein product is CASRFERTGRIEQYF.

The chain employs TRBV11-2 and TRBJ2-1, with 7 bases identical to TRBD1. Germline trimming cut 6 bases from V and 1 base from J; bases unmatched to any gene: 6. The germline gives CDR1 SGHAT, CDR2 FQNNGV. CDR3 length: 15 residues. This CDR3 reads CASRQIQGSYNEQFF. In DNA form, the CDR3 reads TGTGCCAGCAGGCAGATACAGGGGTCCTACAATGAGCAGTTCTTC.

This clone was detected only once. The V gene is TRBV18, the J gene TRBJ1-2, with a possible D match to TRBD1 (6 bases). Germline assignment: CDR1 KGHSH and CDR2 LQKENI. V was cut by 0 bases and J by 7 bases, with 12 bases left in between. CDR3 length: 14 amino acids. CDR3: CASSPPGGIGGYTF. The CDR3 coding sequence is TGTGCCAGCTCACCACCAGGGGGTATTGGTGGCTACACCTTC.

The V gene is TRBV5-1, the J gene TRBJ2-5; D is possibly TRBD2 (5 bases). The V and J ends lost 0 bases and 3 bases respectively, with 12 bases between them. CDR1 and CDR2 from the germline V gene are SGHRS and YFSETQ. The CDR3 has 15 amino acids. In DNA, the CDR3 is TGCGCCAGCAGCTTGGGAGCGGTCGGGAAAGAGACCCAGTACTTC. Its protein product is CASSLGAVGKETQYF.

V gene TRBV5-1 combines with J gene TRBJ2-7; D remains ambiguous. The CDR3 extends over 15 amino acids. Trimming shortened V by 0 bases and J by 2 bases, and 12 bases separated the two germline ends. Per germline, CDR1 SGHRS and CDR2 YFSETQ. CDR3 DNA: TGCGCCAGCAGCTTGGGGTGGCTAGAGACCTACGAGCAGTACTTC. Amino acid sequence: CASSLGWLETYEQYF.

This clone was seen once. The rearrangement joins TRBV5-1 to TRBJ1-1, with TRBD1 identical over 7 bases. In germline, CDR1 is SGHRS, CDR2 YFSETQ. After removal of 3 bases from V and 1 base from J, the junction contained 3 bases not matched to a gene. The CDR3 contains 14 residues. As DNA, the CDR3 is TGCGCCAGCAGCTCCGGGACAGCGAACACTGAAGCTTTCTTT. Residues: CASSSGTANTEAFF. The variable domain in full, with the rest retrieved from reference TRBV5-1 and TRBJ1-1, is KAGVTQTPRYLIKTRGQQVTLSCSPISGHRSVSWYQQTPGQGLQFLFEYFSETQRNKGNFPGRFSGRQFSNSRSEMNVSTLELGDSALYLCASSSGTANTEAFFGQGTRLTVV.

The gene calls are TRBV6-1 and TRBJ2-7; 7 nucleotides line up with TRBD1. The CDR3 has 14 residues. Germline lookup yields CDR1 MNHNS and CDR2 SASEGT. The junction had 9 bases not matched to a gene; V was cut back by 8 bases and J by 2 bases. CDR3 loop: CASGTVLGAYEQYF. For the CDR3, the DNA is TGTGCCAGCGGGACAGTTTTGGGAGCCTACGAGCAGTACTTC.

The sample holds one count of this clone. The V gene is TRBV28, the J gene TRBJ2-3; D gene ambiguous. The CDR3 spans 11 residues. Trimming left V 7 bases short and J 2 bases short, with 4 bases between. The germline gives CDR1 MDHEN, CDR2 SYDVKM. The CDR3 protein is CASMPTDTQYF. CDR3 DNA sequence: TGTGCCAGCATGCCCACAGATACGCAGTATTTT. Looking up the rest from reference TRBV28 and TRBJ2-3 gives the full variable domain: DVKVTQSSRYLVKRTGEKVFLECVQDMDHENMFWYRQDPGLGLRLIYFSYDVKMKEKGDIPEGYSVSREKKERFSLILESASTNQTSMYLCASMPTDTQYFGPGTRLTVL.

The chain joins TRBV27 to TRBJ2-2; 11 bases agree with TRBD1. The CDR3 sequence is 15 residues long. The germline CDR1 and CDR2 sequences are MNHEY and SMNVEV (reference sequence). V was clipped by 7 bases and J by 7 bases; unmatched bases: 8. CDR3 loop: CASTVGQGARGELFF. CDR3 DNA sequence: TGTGCCAGCACCGTCGGACAGGGGGCGCGCGGGGAGCTGTTTTTT.

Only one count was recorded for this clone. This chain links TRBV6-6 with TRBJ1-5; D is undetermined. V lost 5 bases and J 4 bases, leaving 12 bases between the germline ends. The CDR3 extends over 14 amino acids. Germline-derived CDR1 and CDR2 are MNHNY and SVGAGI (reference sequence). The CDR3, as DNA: TGTGCCAGCAGTCACCATTACCAAAATCAGCCCCAGCATTTT. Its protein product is CASSHHYQNQPQHF.

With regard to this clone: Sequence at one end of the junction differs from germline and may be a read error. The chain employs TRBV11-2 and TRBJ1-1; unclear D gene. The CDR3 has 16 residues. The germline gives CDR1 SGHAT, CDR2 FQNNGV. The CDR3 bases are TGCGCCAGCAGCCAAGATTGGCTCCGGGGAGGCACTGAGGCTTTCTTT. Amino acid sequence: CASSQDWLRGGTEAFF.

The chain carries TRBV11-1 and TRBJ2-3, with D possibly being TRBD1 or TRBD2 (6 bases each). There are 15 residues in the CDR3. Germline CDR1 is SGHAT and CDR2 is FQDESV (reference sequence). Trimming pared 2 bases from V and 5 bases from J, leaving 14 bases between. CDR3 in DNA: TGTGCCAGCAGCTTAACGGGGGCGGAGCAAGATACGCAGTATTTT. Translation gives CASSLTGAEQDTQYF.

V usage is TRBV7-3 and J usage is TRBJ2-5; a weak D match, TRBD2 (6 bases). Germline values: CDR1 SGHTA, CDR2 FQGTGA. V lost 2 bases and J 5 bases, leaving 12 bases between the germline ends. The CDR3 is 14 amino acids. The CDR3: CASSLGGGGETQYF. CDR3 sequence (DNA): TGTGCCAGCAGCTTAGGGGGTGGAGGGGAGACCCAGTACTTC.